In this sample, the clone carrying this T cell receptor beta chain turned up once. Its antigen is as yet unknown. V lost 4 bases and J 0 bases, leaving 4 bases between the germline ends. Germline CDR1 MDHEN, CDR2 SYDVKM. The CDR3 consists of 12 residues. The table came from immunoSEQ multiplex PCR; TCRdb's copy has only in-frame clones and leaves some out. The data show about 55,000 clones, around 75% seen once. The sample originates from a study of PD-L1 blockade in urothelial cancer. Described time point: pretreatment peripheral blood. Broader study findings: Survival was better when pretreatment blood TCR clonality fell below the median.

Specimen: PBMCs, collected around atezolizumab (anti-PD-L1) treatment. V and J are TRBV28 and TRBJ2-7; D is uncertain. The receptor comes from a man in his 70s with urothelial cancer. The CDR3 region is CASSSNSYEQYF. CDR3 DNA: TGTGCCAGCAGTTCCAACTCCTACGAGCAGTACTTC.